These 18 T cell receptor beta chains share one sample of origin, sequenced in a study of glioma-infiltrating T cells (dated by TCRdb to the mid-2010s). The sample was run on an Illumina MiSeq. TCR alpha and beta CDR3 regions were amplified with the iRepertoire nested amplicon-rescue multiplex PCR (arm-PCR) platform from RNA. Starting from the raw public reads, TCRdb applied fastp trimming at Q25, assembled clones with MiXCR and retained in-frame beta chains. Every distinct CDR3 protein forms one entry, paired with its most common genes and DNA. For this sample the table gives 150,000 to 200,000 distinct CDR3 sequences, of which approximately 30% were detected only once. The top ten constitute roughly 21% of the sample. The sample comprised glioma tissue, nonneoplastic brain tissue, or PBMCs (not recorded which). Every receptor here comes from a human donor with low-grade glioma or glioblastoma, undergoing nonglioma brain surgery, or in good health (not recorded which).

This clonotype was counted a few times. The chain links TRBV18 to TRBJ2-7, with TRBD2 identical over 9 bases. This CDR3 comprises 16 residues. Trimming cost V 4 bases and J 0 bases; bases outside gene matches: 7. In germline, CDR1 is KGHSH, CDR2 LQKENI. This CDR3 reads CASSQETSGHSYEQYF. As DNA, the CDR3 is TGTGCCAGCTCACAAGAGACTAGCGGCCACTCCTACGAGCAGTACTTC.

There are many counts of this clonotype. The chain uses TRBV6-1 and TRBJ2-7; 11 nucleotides match TRBD2. Germline CDR1 is MNHNS and CDR2 is SASEGT. With V trimmed by 7 bases and J by 6 bases, 11 bases remained unmatched. The CDR3 contains 15 residues. The DNA for the CDR3 is TGTGCCAGCACCCCACTAGCGGGAGCTTCTCGCGAGCAGTACTTC. Its translation is CASTPLAGASREQYF.

This chain joins TRBV4-3 and TRBJ2-5, with 10 bases identical to TRBD1. Germline V lookup: CDR1 LGHNA, CDR2 YSLEER. V dropped 10 bases and J dropped 5; count of bases not matched to a gene: 10. The length of the CDR3 is 14 residues. Here the CDR3 reads CANLDRGLRETQYF. The DNA of the CDR3 is TGCGCCAACCTCGACAGGGGGCTTAGGGAGACCCAGTACTTC.

Turning to this clonotype: A much larger clone differs from this one at a single base, so this may be a read error. V usage is TRBV6-1 and J usage is TRBJ2-3, with D unclear. Germline loops: CDR1 MNHNS, CDR2 SASEGT. The CDR3 has 12 residues. The V end was cut by 10 bases, the J end by 4 bases, with 12 bases between. The CDR3, as DNA: TGTGCCATCAGCGATAGGTCAGATACGCAGTATTTT. This codes for CAISDRSDTQYF.

This clonotype showed up many times. The CDR3: CASSSGVVWIEKQYF. The CDR3 DNA reads as TGTGCCAGCAGTTCGGGGGTCGTGTGGATCGAAAAGCAGTACTTC. This chain connects TRBV6-2 or TRBV6-3 to TRBJ2-7; TRBD2 might be the D (6 bases). The germline V gene has CDR1 MNHEY and CDR2 SVGEGT. V lost 4 bases, J lost 8 bases, and 21 bases lay in between. The CDR3 is 15 residues long.

V is TRBV19 and J is TRBJ2-1; 7 bases match TRBD2. This CDR3 region has 15 residues. Germline CDR1 is LNHDA and CDR2 is SQIVND (reference sequence). Unmatched junction bases numbered 5, after V lost 6 bases and J lost 0 bases. In nucleotides, the CDR3 is TGTGCCAGTAGGTCGGGCGGGAGCTCCTACAATGAGCAGTTCTTC. This codes for CASRSGGSSYNEQFF.

This clonotype appeared many times. The J gene is TRBJ1-2, the V gene TRBV6-2 or TRBV6-3; no reliable D call. Germline CDR1 and CDR2: MNHEY and SVGEGT. The CDR3 has 13 residues. The V end lost 8 bases, the J end lost 6 bases, and 16 bases lay between the germline ends. CDR3 in amino acids: CASGDTPMDGYTF. CDR3 in DNA: TGTGCCAGCGGGGATACACCCATGGATGGCTACACCTTC.

With regard to this clonotype: A much larger clone sits a single nucleotide away, making a read error possible. The chain uses TRBV18 and TRBJ1-1; D unresolved. The CDR3 is made up of 17 amino acids. Germline CDR1 KGHSH, CDR2 LQKENI. The V end lost 0 bases, the J end lost 5 bases, and 19 bases lay between the germline ends. The CDR3 region has the DNA TGTGCCAGCTCACCACCAGGGAGCCTTGGCAGGTGTACTGAAGCTTTCTTT. It encodes CASSPPGSLGRCTEAFF.

The chain recombines TRBV20-1 with TRBJ2-1, with 7 bases matching TRBD1. With V trimmed by 7 bases and J by 3 bases, 9 bases remained unmatched. The CDR3 loop spans 14 amino acids. Germline CDR1 DFQATT, CDR2 SNEGSKA (reference sequence). The CDR3 here is CSDLGQPIYNEQFF. For the CDR3, the DNA is TGCAGTGATTTGGGACAGCCAATCTACAATGAGCAGTTCTTC.

Many counts were recorded for this clonotype. The rearrangement uses TRBV7-9 and TRBJ2-7; 10 positions match TRBD2. The germline V gene encodes CDR1 SEHNR and CDR2 FQNEAQ (reference sequence). The J segment lost 2 bases and the V segment lost 8 bases, leaving 6 bases of the junction unmatched. This CDR3 spans 14 amino acids. The CDR3 spells CASALAGEPYEQYF. The CDR3 DNA follows: TGTGCCAGCGCGCTAGCGGGAGAACCCTACGAGCAGTACTTC.

This clonotype showed up many times. This chain uses TRBV4-1 with TRBJ2-7; D is perhaps TRBD2 (9 bases). This CDR3 comprises 15 residues. Trimming took off 0 bases at V and 6 bases at J, with 15 bases between the two ends. Germline CDR1 is MGHRA and CDR2 is YSYEKL. The CDR3 nucleotides read TGCGCCAGCAGCCAAGAGGCTAGCGGGACAGGCGAGCAGTACTTC. Translated, it gives CASSQEASGTGEQYF.

This chain connects TRBV4-2 to TRBJ2-5; the match to TRBD2 covers 14 bases. V was pared by 8 bases and J by 3 bases, with 8 bases of the junction left unmatched. The germline gives CDR1 LGHNA, CDR2 YNFKEQ. The length of the CDR3 is 16 residues. The CDR3 DNA sequence: TGTGCCAGCGGCTCGGGGACTAGCGGGAGTGAAGAGACCCAGTACTTC. It specifies CASGSGTSGSEETQYF.

This clonotype was picked up many times. This chain connects TRBV7-2 to TRBJ2-5; no clear D gene. The germline CDR1 and CDR2 sequences are SGHTA and FQGNSA. V was pared by 1 base and J by 4 bases, with 10 bases between. CDR3 length: 14 amino acids. As DNA, the CDR3 is TGTGCCAGCAGCTTAGGATCTGCCGGAGAGACCCAGTACTTC. This sequence encodes CASSLGSAGETQYF.

This clonotype occurred many times. The chain couples TRBV24-1 to TRBJ2-3, with D tentatively TRBD2 (5 bases). The CDR3 is 15 amino acids. The V gene's germline CDR1 is KGHDR and CDR2 SFDVKD. Trimming pared 2 bases from V and 2 bases from J, leaving 10 bases between. The CDR3 spells CATSDSTRDTDTQYF. Written as DNA, the CDR3 is TGTGCCACCAGTGATTCGACCCGGGACACAGATACGCAGTATTTT.

In the case of this clonotype: The germline gene is not matched at one end of the junction; a read error may be the cause. The gene calls are TRBV5-1 and TRBJ2-1; D might be TRBD2 (6 bases). Germline CDR1 SGHRS, CDR2 YFSETQ. The CDR3 totals 16 residues. The CDR3: CASSLRWGESYNDQFF. Written as DNA, the CDR3 is TGCGCCAGCAGCTTGCGGTGGGGGGAATCCTACAATGATCAGTTCTTC.

This clonotype was seen a handful of times. The rearrangement links TRBV10-3 to TRBJ2-7, with D tentatively TRBD1 or TRBD2 (5 bases each). Germline assignment: CDR1 ENHRY and CDR2 SYGVKD. The CDR3 length is 12 residues. Trimming took 8 bases from V and 3 from J, leaving 11 bases between them. The DNA for the CDR3 is TGTGCCATCGGGGGAATAGGCTACGAGCAGTACTTC. This translates into CAIGGIGYEQYF.

This chain connects TRBV7-8 to TRBJ1-2; no definite D call. This CDR3 region has 13 residues. The V gene lost 2 bases and the J gene lost 6 bases, with 10 bases spanning the gap. In germline, CDR1 is SGHVS, CDR2 FQNEAQ. CDR3 loop: CASSLRVGDGYTF. The DNA for the CDR3 is TGTGCCAGCAGCTTACGGGTCGGGGATGGCTACACCTTC. Variable domain in full (rest from reference TRBV7-8 and TRBJ1-2): GAGVSQSPRYKVAKRGQDVALRCDPISGHVSLFWYQQALGQGPEFLTYFQNEAQLDKSGLPSDRFFAERPEGSVSTLKIQRTQQEDSAVYLCASSLRVGDGYTFGSGTRLTVV.

With respect to this clonotype: A much larger clonotype is one base distant, so this may be a read error. The chain is built from TRBV12-3 or TRBV12-4 and TRBJ2-7; 10 nucleotides line up with TRBD2. The CDR3 runs 14 residues. The DNA for the CDR3 is TGTGCCGGCAGTTTAGGTCTAGCGGGAGACGAGCAGTACTTC. Translated, it gives CAGSLGLAGDEQYF.